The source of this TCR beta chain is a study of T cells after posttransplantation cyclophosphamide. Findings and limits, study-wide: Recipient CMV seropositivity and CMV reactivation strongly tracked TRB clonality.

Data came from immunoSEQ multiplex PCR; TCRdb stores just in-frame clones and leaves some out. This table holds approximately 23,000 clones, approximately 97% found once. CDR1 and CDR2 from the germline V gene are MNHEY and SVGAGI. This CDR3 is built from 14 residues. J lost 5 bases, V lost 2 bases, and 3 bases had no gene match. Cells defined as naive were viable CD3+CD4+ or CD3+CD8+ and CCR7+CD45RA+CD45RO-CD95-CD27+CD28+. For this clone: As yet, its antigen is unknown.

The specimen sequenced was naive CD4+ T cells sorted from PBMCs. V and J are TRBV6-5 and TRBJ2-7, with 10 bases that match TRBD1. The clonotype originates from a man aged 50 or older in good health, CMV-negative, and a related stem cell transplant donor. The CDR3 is CASSYGTGANEQYF. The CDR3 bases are TGTGCCAGCAGTTACGGGACAGGGGCGAACGAGCAGTACTTC.